This T cell receptor beta chain is drawn from a study of shared clonotypes between healthy human individuals. Details on this clone: One end of the junction fails to match germline, which may point to a read error.

Genomic DNA of unsorted samples came from tens of millions of PBMCs. Per germline, CDR1 KGHSH and CDR2 LQKENI. The CDR3 is made up of 16 amino acids. Methods used by the authors: As immunoSEQ supplied junction-only sequences (without quality scores), filtering differed. Assay used: immunoSEQ multiplex PCR; TCRdb lists only in-frame clones, some missing. The D gene and trimming were derived from the DNA, and the V and J assignments and clone size from that table. This table holds about 460,000 clones, roughly three quarters found once. The sequence was obtained from a woman between 40 and 50 years old in good health. Some clones in this sample may be carry-over from other donors' samples. Material: PBMCs. This chain uses TRBV18 with TRBJ2-1; 10 nucleotides line up with TRBD2. The CDR3 DNA reads as TGTGGCAGCTCACCGTATCTAGCGGGAGTAGCAAATGAGCAGTTCTTC. Amino acids: CGSSPYLAGVANEQFF.